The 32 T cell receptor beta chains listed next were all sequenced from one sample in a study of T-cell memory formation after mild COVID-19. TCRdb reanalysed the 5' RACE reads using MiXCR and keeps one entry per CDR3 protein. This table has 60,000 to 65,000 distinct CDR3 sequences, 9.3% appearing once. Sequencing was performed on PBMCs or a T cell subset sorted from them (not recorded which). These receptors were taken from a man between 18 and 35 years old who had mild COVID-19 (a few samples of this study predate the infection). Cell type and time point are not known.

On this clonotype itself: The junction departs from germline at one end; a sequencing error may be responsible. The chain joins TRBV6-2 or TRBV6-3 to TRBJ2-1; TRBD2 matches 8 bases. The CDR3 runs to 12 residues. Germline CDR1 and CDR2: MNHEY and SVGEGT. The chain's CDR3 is CASSYTSGEKFF. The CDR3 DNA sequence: TGTGCCAGCAGTTACACTAGCGGTGAGAAGTTCTTC.

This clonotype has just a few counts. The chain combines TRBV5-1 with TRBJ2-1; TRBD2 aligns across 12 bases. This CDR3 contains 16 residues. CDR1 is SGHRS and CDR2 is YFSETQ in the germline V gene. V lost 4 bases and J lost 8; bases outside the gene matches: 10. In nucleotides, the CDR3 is TGCGCCAGCAGCAGGGGAGCTAGCGGGGGGGCCCATGAGCAGTTCTTC. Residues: CASSRGASGGAHEQFF.

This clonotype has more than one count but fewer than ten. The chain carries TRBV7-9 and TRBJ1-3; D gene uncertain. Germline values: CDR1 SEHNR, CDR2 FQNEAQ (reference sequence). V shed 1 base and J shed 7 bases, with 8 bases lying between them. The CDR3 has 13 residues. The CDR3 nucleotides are TGTGCCAGCAGCTTAGGGGCGGAGAACACCATATATTTT. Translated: CASSLGAENTIYF.

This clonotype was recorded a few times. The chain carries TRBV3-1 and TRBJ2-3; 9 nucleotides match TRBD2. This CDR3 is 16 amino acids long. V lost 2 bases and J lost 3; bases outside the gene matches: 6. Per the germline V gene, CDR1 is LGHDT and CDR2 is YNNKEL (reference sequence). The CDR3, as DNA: TGTGCCAGCAGCCAATTTGCTAGCGGGGTAACAGATACGCAGTATTTT. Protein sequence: CASSQFASGVTDTQYF.

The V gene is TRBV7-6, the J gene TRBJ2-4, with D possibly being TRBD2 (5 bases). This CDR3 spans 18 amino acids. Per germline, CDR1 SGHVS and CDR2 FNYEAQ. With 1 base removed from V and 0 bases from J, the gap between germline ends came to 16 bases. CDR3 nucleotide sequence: TGTGCCAGCAGCTTAGGAGGGCCCTCCGGCTTAGCCAAAAACATTCAGTACTTC. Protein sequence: CASSLGGPSGLAKNIQYF.

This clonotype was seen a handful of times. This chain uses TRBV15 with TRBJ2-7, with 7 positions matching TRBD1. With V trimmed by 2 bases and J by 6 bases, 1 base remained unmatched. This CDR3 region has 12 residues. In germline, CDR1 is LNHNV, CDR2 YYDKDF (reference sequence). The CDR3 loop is CATSRNRGEQYF. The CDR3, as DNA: TGTGCCACCAGCAGAAACAGGGGCGAGCAGTACTTC. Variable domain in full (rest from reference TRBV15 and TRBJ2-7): DAMVIQNPRYQVTQFGKPVTLSCSQTLNHNVMYWYQQKSSQAPKLLFHYYDKDFNNEADTPDNFQSRRPNTSFCFLDIRSPGLGDTAMYLCATSRNRGEQYFGPGTRLTVT.

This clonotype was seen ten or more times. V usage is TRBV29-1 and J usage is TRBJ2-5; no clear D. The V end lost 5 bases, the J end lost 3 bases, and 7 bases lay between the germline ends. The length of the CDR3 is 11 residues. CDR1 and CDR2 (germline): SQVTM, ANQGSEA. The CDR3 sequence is CSVSREETQYF. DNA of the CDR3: TGCAGCGTTTCTAGGGAAGAGACCCAGTACTTC.

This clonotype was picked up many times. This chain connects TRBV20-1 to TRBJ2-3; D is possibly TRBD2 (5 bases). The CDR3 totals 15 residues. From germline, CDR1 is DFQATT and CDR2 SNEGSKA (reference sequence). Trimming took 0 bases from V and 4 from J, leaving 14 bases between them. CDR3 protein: CSARDRVRGADTQYF. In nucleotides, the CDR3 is TGCAGTGCTAGAGATAGGGTTCGGGGAGCAGATACGCAGTATTTT.

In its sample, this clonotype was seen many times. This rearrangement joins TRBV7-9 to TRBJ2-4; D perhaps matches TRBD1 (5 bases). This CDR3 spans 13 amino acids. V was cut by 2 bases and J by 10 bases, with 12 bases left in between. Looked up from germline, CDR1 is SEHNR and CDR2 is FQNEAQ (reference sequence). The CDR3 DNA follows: TGTGCCAGCAGCTTAACAGGAAATGATATTCAGTACTTC. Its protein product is CASSLTGNDIQYF. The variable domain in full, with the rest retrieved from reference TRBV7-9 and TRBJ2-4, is DTGVSQNPRHKITKRGQNVTFRCDPISEHNRLYWYRQTLGQGPEFLTYFQNEAQLEKSRLLSDRFSAERPKGSFSTLEIQRTEQGDSAMYLCASSLTGNDIQYFGAGTRLSVL.

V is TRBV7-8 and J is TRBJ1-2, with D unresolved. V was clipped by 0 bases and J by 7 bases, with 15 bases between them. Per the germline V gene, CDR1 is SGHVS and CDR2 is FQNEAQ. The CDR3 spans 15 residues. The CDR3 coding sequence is TGTGCCAGCAGCTTAGCGGCAGGCACGTATCCTGGCTACACCTTC. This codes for CASSLAAGTYPGYTF.

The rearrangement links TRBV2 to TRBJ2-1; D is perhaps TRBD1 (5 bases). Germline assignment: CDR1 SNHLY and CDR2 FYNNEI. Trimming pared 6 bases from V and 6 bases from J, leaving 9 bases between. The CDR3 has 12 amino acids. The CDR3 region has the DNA TGTGCCAGCAGAGGGGAAATCAATGAGCAGTTCTTC. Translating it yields CASRGEINEQFF.

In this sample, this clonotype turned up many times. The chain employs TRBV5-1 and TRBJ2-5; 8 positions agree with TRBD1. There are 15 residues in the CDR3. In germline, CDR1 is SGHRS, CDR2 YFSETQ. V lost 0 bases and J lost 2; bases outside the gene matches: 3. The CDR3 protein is CASSLATGVQETQYF. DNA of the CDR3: TGCGCCAGCAGCTTGGCGACAGGGGTACAAGAGACCCAGTACTTC.

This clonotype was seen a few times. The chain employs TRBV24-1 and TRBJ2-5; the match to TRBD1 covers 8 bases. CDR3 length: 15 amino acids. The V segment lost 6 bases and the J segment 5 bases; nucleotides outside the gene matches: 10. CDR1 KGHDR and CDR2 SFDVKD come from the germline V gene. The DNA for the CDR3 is TGTGCCACCAGTCAAGACCCAGGGGGCTGGGAGACCCAGTACTTC. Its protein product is CATSQDPGGWETQYF.

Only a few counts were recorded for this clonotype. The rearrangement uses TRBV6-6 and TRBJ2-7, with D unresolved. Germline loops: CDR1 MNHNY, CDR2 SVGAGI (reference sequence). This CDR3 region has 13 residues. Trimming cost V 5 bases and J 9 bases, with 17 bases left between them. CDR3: CASSTVLGFRQYF. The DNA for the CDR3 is TGTGCCAGCAGTACCGTTTTAGGCTTCCGGCAGTACTTC.

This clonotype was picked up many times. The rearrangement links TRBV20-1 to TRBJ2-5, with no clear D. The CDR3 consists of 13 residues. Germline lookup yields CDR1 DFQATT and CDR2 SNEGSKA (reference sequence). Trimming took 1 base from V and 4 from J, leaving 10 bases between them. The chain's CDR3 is CSARVGMVETQYF. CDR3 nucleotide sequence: TGCAGTGCTAGAGTTGGCATGGTAGAGACCCAGTACTTC.

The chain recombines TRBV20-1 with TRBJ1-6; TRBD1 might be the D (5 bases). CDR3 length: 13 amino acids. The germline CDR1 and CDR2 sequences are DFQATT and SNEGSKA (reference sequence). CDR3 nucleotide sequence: TGCAGCCTCCTCTCCCCCGGGGCGAGCCAGTCCCACTTT. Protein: CSLLSPGASQSHF.

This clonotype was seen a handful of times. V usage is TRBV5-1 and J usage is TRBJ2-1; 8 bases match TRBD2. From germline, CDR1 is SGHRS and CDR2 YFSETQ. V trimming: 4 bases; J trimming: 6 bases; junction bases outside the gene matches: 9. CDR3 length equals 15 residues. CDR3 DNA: TGCGCCAGCAGCGCAGGACTAGCTGTAATCAATGAGCAGTTCTTC. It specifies CASSAGLAVINEQFF.

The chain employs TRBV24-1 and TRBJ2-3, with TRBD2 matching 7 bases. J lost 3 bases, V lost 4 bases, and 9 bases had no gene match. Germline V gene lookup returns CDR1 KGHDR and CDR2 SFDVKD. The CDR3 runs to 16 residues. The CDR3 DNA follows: TGTGCCACCAGTGACCTTCAGCGGGGAAAGACAGATACGCAGTATTTT. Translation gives CATSDLQRGKTDTQYF.

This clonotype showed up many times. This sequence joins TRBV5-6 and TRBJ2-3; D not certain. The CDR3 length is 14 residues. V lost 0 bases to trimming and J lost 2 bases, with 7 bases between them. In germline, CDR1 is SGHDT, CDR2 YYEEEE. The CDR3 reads CASSLDANTDTQYF. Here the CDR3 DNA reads TGTGCCAGCAGCTTGGATGCGAACACAGATACGCAGTATTTT.

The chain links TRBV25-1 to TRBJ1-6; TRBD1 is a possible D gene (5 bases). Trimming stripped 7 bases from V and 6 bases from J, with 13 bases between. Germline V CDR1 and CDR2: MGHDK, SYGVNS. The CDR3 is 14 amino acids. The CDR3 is CASIGDYSNSPLHF. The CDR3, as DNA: TGTGCCAGCATAGGGGACTACAGTAATTCACCCCTCCACTTT.

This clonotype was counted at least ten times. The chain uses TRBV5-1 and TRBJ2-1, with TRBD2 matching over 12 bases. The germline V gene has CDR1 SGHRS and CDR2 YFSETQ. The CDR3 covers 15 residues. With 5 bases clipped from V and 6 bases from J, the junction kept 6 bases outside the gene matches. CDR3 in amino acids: CASSPLAGGPNEQFF. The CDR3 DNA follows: TGCGCCAGCAGTCCCCTAGCGGGGGGGCCCAATGAGCAGTTCTTC.

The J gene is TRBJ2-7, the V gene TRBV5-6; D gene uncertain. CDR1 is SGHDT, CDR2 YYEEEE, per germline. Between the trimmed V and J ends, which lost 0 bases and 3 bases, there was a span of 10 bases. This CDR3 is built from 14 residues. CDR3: CASSLVGSNYEQYF. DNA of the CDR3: TGTGCCAGCAGCTTGGTAGGCTCGAACTACGAGCAGTACTTC.

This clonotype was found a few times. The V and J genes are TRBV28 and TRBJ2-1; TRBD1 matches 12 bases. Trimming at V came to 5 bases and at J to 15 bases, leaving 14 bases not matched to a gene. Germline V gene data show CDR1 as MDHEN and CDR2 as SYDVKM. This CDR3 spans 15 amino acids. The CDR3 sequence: CASSQGGTGGPNLFF. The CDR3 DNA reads TGTGCCAGCAGTCAAGGGGGGACAGGGGGCCCGAATCTGTTCTTC.

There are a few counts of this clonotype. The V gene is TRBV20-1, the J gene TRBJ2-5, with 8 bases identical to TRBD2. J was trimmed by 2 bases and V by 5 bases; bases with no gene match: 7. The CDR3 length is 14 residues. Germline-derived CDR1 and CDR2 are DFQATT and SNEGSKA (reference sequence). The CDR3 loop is CSAPTSAEQETQYF. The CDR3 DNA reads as TGCAGTGCTCCGACTAGCGCGGAACAAGAGACCCAGTACTTC.

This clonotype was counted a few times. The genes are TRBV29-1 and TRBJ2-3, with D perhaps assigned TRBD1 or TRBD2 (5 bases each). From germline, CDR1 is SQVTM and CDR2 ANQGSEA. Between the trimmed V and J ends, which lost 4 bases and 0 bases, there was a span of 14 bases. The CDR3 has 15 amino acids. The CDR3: CSVAGQLRSTDTQYF. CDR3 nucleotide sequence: TGCAGCGTTGCGGGGCAGCTCCGTAGCACAGATACGCAGTATTTT.

In DNA, the CDR3 is TGTGCCAGCAGCTCCGACAGGGCAACCGGGGAGCTGTTTTTT. Protein: CASSSDRATGELFF. This sequence joins TRBV11-2 and TRBJ2-2, with 7 bases aligning to TRBD1. Germline-derived CDR1 and CDR2 are SGHAT and FQNNGV. V was clipped by 4 bases and J by 5 bases; unmatched bases: 4. The length of the CDR3 is 14 residues.

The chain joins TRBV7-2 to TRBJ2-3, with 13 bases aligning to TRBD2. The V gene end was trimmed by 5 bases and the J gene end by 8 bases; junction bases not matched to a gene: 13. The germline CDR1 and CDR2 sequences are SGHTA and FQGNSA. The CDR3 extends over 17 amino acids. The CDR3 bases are TGTGCCAGCAGCAGGACTAGCGGGGGACTCTTTGATATTACGCAGTATTTT. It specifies CASSRTSGGLFDITQYF. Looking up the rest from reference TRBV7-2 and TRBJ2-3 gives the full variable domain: GAGVSQSPSNKVTEKGKDVELRCDPISGHTALYWYRQSLGQGLEFLIYFQGNSAPDKSGLPSDRFSAERTGGSVSTLTIQRTQQEDSAVYLCASSRTSGGLFDITQYFGPGTRLTVL.

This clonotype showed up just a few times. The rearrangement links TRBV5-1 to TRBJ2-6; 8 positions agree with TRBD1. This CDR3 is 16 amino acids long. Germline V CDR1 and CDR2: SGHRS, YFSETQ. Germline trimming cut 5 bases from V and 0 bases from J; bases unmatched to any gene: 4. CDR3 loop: CASSSGQGSGANVLTF. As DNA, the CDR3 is TGCGCCAGCAGTTCAGGACAGGGCTCTGGGGCCAACGTCCTGACTTTC.

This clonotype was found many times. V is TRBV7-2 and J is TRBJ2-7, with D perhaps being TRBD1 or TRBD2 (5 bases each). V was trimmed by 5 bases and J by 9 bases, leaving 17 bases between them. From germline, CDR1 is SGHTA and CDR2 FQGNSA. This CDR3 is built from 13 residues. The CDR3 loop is CASSPNRDQGQYF. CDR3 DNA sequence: TGTGCCAGCAGCCCCAACCGGGACCAGGGGCAGTACTTC.

The chain's CDR3 is CASSSFGAYAYNEQFF. In DNA form, the CDR3 reads TGTGCCAGCAGCTCATTCGGGGCCTACGCCTACAATGAGCAGTTCTTC. The gene calls are TRBV7-2 and TRBJ2-1; the D gene could be TRBD1 or TRBD2 (5 bases each). V gave up 4 bases and J gave up 2 bases, with 15 bases separating them. The CDR3 is made up of 16 amino acids. CDR1 and CDR2 (germline): SGHTA, FQGNSA.

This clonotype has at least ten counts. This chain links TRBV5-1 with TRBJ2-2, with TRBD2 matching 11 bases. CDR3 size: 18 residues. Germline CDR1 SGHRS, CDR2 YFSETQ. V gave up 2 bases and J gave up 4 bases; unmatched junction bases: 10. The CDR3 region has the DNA TGCGCCAGCAGCTTAACTAGCGGGGGTGCCCGGGGCACCGGGGAGCTGTTTTTT. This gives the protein CASSLTSGGARGTGELFF.

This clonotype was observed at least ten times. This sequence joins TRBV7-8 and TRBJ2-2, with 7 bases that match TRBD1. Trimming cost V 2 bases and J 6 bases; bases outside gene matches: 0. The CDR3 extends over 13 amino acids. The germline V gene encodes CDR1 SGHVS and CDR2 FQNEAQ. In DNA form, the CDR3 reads TGTGCCAGCAGCTTAAGGGGGCCCGGGGAGCTGTTTTTT. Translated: CASSLRGPGELFF.